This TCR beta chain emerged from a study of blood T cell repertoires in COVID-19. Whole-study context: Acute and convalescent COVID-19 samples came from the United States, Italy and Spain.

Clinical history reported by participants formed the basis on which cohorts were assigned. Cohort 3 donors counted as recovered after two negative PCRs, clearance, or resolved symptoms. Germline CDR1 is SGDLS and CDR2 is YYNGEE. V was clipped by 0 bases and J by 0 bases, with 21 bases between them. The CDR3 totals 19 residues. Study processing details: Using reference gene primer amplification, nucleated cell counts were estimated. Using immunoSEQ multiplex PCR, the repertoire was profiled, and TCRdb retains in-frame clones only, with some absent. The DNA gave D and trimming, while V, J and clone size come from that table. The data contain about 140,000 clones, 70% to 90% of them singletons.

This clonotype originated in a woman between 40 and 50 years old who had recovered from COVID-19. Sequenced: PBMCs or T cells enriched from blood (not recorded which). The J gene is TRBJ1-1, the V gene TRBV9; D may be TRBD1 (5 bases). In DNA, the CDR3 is TGTGCCAGCAGCGTAGCTACGGGGGTTTTTGGACGGATGAACACTGAAGCTTTCTTT. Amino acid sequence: CASSVATGVFGRMNTEAFF.